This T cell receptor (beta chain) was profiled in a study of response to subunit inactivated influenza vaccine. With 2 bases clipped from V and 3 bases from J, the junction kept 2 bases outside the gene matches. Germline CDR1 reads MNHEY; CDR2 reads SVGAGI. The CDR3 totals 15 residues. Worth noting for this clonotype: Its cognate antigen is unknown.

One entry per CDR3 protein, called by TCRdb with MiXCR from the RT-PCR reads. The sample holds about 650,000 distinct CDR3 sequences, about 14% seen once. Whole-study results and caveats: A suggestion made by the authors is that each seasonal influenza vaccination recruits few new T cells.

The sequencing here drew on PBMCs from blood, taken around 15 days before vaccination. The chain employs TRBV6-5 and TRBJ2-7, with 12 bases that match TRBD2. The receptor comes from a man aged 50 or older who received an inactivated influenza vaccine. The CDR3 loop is CASSYQLAGGYEQYF. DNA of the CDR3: TGTGCCAGCAGTTACCAACTAGCGGGGGGCTACGAGCAGTACTTC.